Presented here are 29 T cell receptor beta chains from one specimen sequenced in a study of beta chain features in type 1 diabetes. Since all of the isolated RNA was reverse transcribed, expressed TCRB transcripts were what got sequenced. The assay was immunoSEQ multiplex PCR, and TCRdb's table has in-frame clones only and misses some. The table records a few hundred thousand clones, around 20% of them present only once. Sequencing was done on a sample of naive CD4+ T cells from blood. These receptors originate from a woman aged 18-29 years in good health.

The V gene is TRBV6-5, the J gene TRBJ2-7; 8 bases map to TRBD1. The CDR3 has 14 amino acids. Germline V gives CDR1 MNHEY, CDR2 SVGAGI. With V trimmed by 6 bases and J by 5 bases, 9 bases remained unmatched. This chain's CDR3 is CASRRLGTGNEQYF. As DNA, the CDR3 is TGTGCCAGCAGGCGTCTTGGGACAGGAAACGAGCAGTACTTC.

This CDR3 reads CASQGQPYEQYF. The CDR3 nucleotides are TGTGCCAGCCAGGGACAGCCCTACGAGCAGTACTTC. This chain connects TRBV28 to TRBJ2-7, with 7 bases identical to TRBD1. CDR1 and CDR2 from the germline V gene are MDHEN and SYDVKM. This CDR3 region has 12 residues. J was trimmed by 2 bases and V by 8 bases; bases with no gene match: 3.

The chain joins TRBV7-2 to TRBJ2-1, with 11 bases fitting TRBD2. The CDR3 is 15 amino acids. Losses at the gene ends were 5 bases for V and 7 bases for J; bases not matched to a gene: 7. In germline, CDR1 is SGHTA, CDR2 FQGNSA. The DNA of the CDR3 is TGTGCCAGCAGCCAAAGACTAGCGGGGAGGAATGAGCAGTTCTTC. Its translation: CASSQRLAGRNEQFF.

The gene calls are TRBV2 and TRBJ2-3, with TRBD2 as a possible D gene (6 bases). This CDR3 is 16 amino acids long. Trimming removed 2 bases from V and 4 bases from J, with 16 bases in between. Germline CDR1 and CDR2: SNHLY and FYNNEI. Here the CDR3 reads CASSELGLGRPDTQYF. DNA for the CDR3: TGTGCCAGCAGTGAATTGGGATTGGGGAGGCCAGATACGCAGTATTTT.

This clone was counted between two and nine times. The chain couples TRBV7-2 to TRBJ2-6; TRBD1 might be the D (5 bases). Between the trimmed V and J ends, which lost 2 bases and 2 bases, there was a span of 13 bases. Germline CDR1 and CDR2: SGHTA and FQGNSA. The CDR3 loop spans 17 amino acids. For the CDR3, the DNA is TGTGCCAGCAGCTTATTGGGCAGGGTAACTGGGGCCAACGTCCTGACTTTC. Protein product: CASSLLGRVTGANVLTF.

Only a few counts were recorded for this clone. This rearrangement joins TRBV7-9 to TRBJ1-5; unclear D gene. Germline V gene lookup returns CDR1 SEHNR and CDR2 FQNEAQ (reference sequence). Trimming stripped 1 base from V and 0 bases from J, with 7 bases between. The CDR3 has 15 amino acids. The CDR3 bases are TGTGCCAGCAGCTTAGGCCGGGATAGCAATCAGCCCCAGCATTTT. As protein: CASSLGRDSNQPQHF.

The chain carries TRBV27 and TRBJ1-6; 9 nucleotides agree with TRBD1. V trimming: 6 bases; J trimming: 0 bases; junction bases outside the gene matches: 3. This CDR3 spans 16 amino acids. Germline CDR1 is MNHEY and CDR2 is SMNVEV (reference sequence). CDR3 sequence (DNA): TGTGCCAGCAGGTCGACAGGGGGCTCCTATAATTCACCCCTCCACTTT. Encoded protein: CASRSTGGSYNSPLHF.

This clone has only a few counts. The chain carries TRBV4-1 and TRBJ1-5; D is uncertain. The CDR3 is 14 amino acids. V was clipped by 2 bases and J by 0 bases, with 5 bases between them. Per germline, CDR1 MGHRA and CDR2 YSYEKL. CDR3 coding DNA: TGCGCCAGCAGCCAATACAATAGCAATCAGCCCCAGCATTTT. Protein product: CASSQYNSNQPQHF.

This clone appeared a few times. This chain uses TRBV4-1 with TRBJ2-1; 11 nucleotides match TRBD2. The CDR3 totals 16 residues. Germline trimming cut 1 base from V and 4 bases from J; bases unmatched to any gene: 3. CDR1 and CDR2 from the germline V gene are MGHRA and YSYEKL. The CDR3 loop is CASSQALAGGYNEQFF. The CDR3 DNA is TGCGCCAGCAGCCAAGCTCTAGCGGGGGGTTACAATGAGCAGTTCTTC.

This clone has only a few counts. V and J are TRBV11-3 and TRBJ2-1, with D possibly TRBD1 on 5 matching bases. The CDR3 runs 13 residues. The germline CDR1 and CDR2 sequences are SGHNT and YENEEA. The germline V and J ends were trimmed by 5 bases and 4 bases, with 9 bases remaining between them. CDR3 nucleotide sequence: TGTGCCAGCAGCCTCAACAGGTACAATGAGCAGTTCTTC. Translation: CASSLNRYNEQFF.

CDR3 in amino acids: CASSLASWEDGYTF. CDR3 nucleotide sequence: TGTGCCAGCAGCTTAGCGTCTTGGGAGGATGGCTACACCTTC. The chain recombines TRBV7-9 with TRBJ1-2; unclear D gene. Trimming cost V 0 bases and J 6 bases, with 11 bases left between them. Germline assignment: CDR1 SEHNR and CDR2 FQNEAQ (reference sequence). CDR3 length equals 14 residues.

CDR3 bases: TGTGCCAGCAGCGCGACACAATCTAGCACAGATACGCAGTATTTT. Its translation is CASSATQSSTDTQYF. The genes are TRBV9 and TRBJ2-3; D is ambiguous. V was pared by 3 bases and J by 0 bases, with 11 bases between. The CDR3 covers 15 residues. In germline, CDR1 is SGDLS, CDR2 YYNGEE.

The sample holds a few counts of this clone. V usage is TRBV4-2 and J usage is TRBJ2-3, with a weak D call TRBD2 (6 bases). The CDR3 sequence is 17 residues long. V was shortened by 0 bases and J by 1 base, with 14 bases between the two germline ends. Germline V CDR1 and CDR2: LGHNA, YNFKEQ. CDR3 DNA sequence: TGTGCCAGCAGCCAAGAATCCGGATTAGCGGGCACAGATACGCAGTATTTT. Amino acids: CASSQESGLAGTDTQYF.

The chain is built from TRBV2 and TRBJ1-5; TRBD1 aligns across 9 bases. CDR1 and CDR2 (germline): SNHLY, FYNNEI. Trimming at V came to 7 bases and at J to 2 bases, leaving 6 bases not matched to a gene. This CDR3 comprises 15 residues. CDR3 sequence (DNA): TGTGCCAGCACCCTACAGGGGGCGGGCAATCAGCCCCAGCATTTT. Amino acids: CASTLQGAGNQPQHF.

This sequence joins TRBV30 and TRBJ2-1, with D possibly being TRBD1 (6 bases). The germline V gene encodes CDR1 GTSNPN and CDR2 SVGIG (reference sequence). There are 14 residues in the CDR3. Trimming left V 7 bases short and J 0 bases short, with 13 bases between. The CDR3 region has the DNA TGTGCCTCCCCGAGGGACAACTCCTACAATGAGCAGTTCTTC. Translating gives CASPRDNSYNEQFF. Full variable domain (missing parts from reference TRBV30 and TRBJ2-1): SQTIHQWPATLVQPVGSPLSLECTVEGTSNPNLYWYRQAAGRGLQLLFYSVGIGQISSEVPQNLSASRPQDRQFILSSKKLLLSDSGFYLCASPRDNSYNEQFFGPGTRLTVL.

This chain links TRBV5-1 with TRBJ1-2; the match to TRBD1 covers 8 bases. The V gene's germline CDR1 is SGHRS and CDR2 YFSETQ. J lost 6 bases, V lost 4 bases, and 8 bases had no gene match. CDR3 length: 14 residues. CDR3 in amino acids: CASSQDRAGHGYTF. DNA of the CDR3: TGCGCCAGCAGCCAGGACAGGGCCGGGCATGGCTACACCTTC. The whole variable domain, remainder taken from reference TRBV5-1 and TRBJ1-2, is KAGVTQTPRYLIKTRGQQVTLSCSPISGHRSVSWYQQTPGQGLQFLFEYFSETQRNKGNFPGRFSGRQFSNSRSEMNVSTLELGDSALYLCASSQDRAGHGYTFGSGTRLTVV.

This chain joins TRBV29-1 and TRBJ1-1; 7 nucleotides match TRBD1. The V segment lost 3 bases and the J segment 4 bases; nucleotides outside the gene matches: 8. The CDR3 is made up of 14 amino acids. CDR1 is SQVTM, CDR2 ANQGSEA, per germline. The CDR3 DNA is TGCAGCGTTGAGTGGACAGGTTGGGCCACTGAAGCTTTCTTT. It is translated as CSVEWTGWATEAFF.

This rearrangement joins TRBV5-4 to TRBJ2-1; 9 bases line up with TRBD2. V was pared by 0 bases and J by 8 bases, with 6 bases of the junction left unmatched. This CDR3 is 15 amino acids long. From germline, CDR1 is SGHNT and CDR2 YYREEE (reference sequence). In DNA, the CDR3 is TGTGCCAGCAGCTTGGGGGGACTAGCAGCCGATGAGCAGTTCTTC. Protein product: CASSLGGLAADEQFF. The full variable domain, rest sourced from reference TRBV5-4 and TRBJ2-1, is ETGVTQSPTHLIKTRGQQVTLRCSSQSGHNTVSWYQQALGQGPQFIFQYYREEENGRGNFPPRFSGLQFPNYSSELNVNALELDDSALYLCASSLGGLAADEQFFGPGTRLTVL.

This clone was detected a few times. The rearrangement links TRBV4-1 to TRBJ2-3; 9 bases agree with TRBD1. Germline V gene lookup returns CDR1 MGHRA and CDR2 YSYEKL. The CDR3 spans 16 residues. After removal of 4 bases from V and 6 bases from J, the junction contained 11 bases not matched to a gene. The CDR3 DNA follows: TGCGCCAGCAGCCCCCTAGACAGGGGGTCGTCGGATACGCAGTATTTT. Its translation is CASSPLDRGSSDTQYF.

The rearrangement uses TRBV6-1 and TRBJ2-3; maybe TRBD2 (6 bases). This CDR3 spans 14 amino acids. Trimming removed 6 bases from V and 4 bases from J, with 14 bases in between. The V gene's germline CDR1 is MNHNS and CDR2 SASEGT. CDR3 in DNA: TGTGCCAGCAGCCTTACCGGGGGATCAGATACGCAGTATTTT. Translation: CASSLTGGSDTQYF.

This clone was recorded a few times. V usage is TRBV10-3 and J usage is TRBJ2-5; 11 positions match TRBD2. The CDR3 has 16 amino acids. Germline-derived CDR1 and CDR2 are ENHRY and SYGVKD. J lost 5 bases, V lost 5 bases, and 10 bases had no gene match. The CDR3 is CAISSPGLAVGETQYF. In nucleotides, the CDR3 is TGTGCCATCAGTTCCCCGGGACTAGCGGTCGGGGAGACCCAGTACTTC.

J is TRBJ2-5 and V is TRBV5-1; D call uncertain. CDR3 size: 15 residues. Germline CDR1 reads SGHRS; CDR2 reads YFSETQ. V dropped 3 bases and J dropped 5 bases, with 17 bases sitting between them. Written as DNA, the CDR3 is TGCGCCAGCAGCTCCCATAGTCCCTCGTCGGAGACCCAGTACTTC. Translation gives CASSSHSPSSETQYF.

A few counts support this clone. The chain couples TRBV6-5 to TRBJ2-1; 8 bases are shared with TRBD2. Unmatched junction bases numbered 5, after V lost 8 bases and J lost 2 bases. The CDR3 consists of 14 residues. Germline lookup yields CDR1 MNHEY and CDR2 SVGAGI. CDR3 coding DNA: TGTGCCAGCTCGGGGCGGGGGGCCTACAATGAGCAGTTCTTC. Translation gives CASSGRGAYNEQFF.

The genes are TRBV4-1 and TRBJ2-3; D not resolved. CDR1 MGHRA and CDR2 YSYEKL come from the germline V gene. Deletions cut 1 base from V and 0 bases from J, with 11 bases between. The length of the CDR3 is 16 residues. CDR3 residues: CASSQGSELSTDTQYF. The CDR3 DNA reads as TGCGCCAGCAGCCAAGGAAGTGAACTTAGCACAGATACGCAGTATTTT.

This clone was recorded a few times. The genes are TRBV9 and TRBJ2-5; TRBD2 might be the D (6 bases). Trimming stripped 2 bases from V and 5 bases from J, with 22 bases between. This CDR3 spans 17 amino acids. The germline V gene has CDR1 SGDLS and CDR2 YYNGEE. The CDR3 region is CASSVEYGPLAGETQYF. The CDR3 DNA follows: TGTGCCAGCAGCGTCGAATACGGGCCACTAGCAGGGGAGACCCAGTACTTC.

The chain is built from TRBV5-1 and TRBJ2-7; 7 bases fit TRBD1. CDR3 length equals 14 residues. J lost 2 bases, V lost 1 base, and 3 bases had no gene match. Germline V lookup: CDR1 SGHRS, CDR2 YFSETQ. CDR3 residues: CASSLTQGPYEQYF. The CDR3, as DNA: TGCGCCAGCAGCTTGACACAGGGGCCCTACGAGCAGTACTTC.

The gene calls are TRBV25-1 and TRBJ2-1; 13 bases are shared with TRBD2. J lost 4 bases, V lost 3 bases, and 3 bases had no gene match. CDR3 size: 16 residues. In germline, CDR1 is MGHDK, CDR2 SYGVNS. The CDR3 region has the DNA TGTGCCAGCAGTGACTCGACTAGCGGGGGGTACAATGAGCAGTTCTTC. Its translation is CASSDSTSGGYNEQFF.

The chain couples TRBV2 to TRBJ2-7; no clear D. Trimming took 10 bases from V and 2 from J, leaving 12 bases between them. Germline CDR1 SNHLY, CDR2 FYNNEI. This CDR3 contains 12 residues. CDR3 loop: CATAEFPYEQYF. The CDR3 DNA sequence: TGTGCCACCGCGGAGTTCCCCTACGAGCAGTACTTC. Supplemented by reference TRBV2 and TRBJ2-7, the full variable domain reads EPEVTQTPSHQVTQMGQEVILRCVPISNHLYFYWYRQILGQKVEFLVSFYNNEISEKSEIFDDQFSVERPDGSNFTLKIRSTKLEDSAMYFCATAEFPYEQYFGPGTRLTVT.

This rearrangement joins TRBV30 to TRBJ1-5; weak D call: TRBD1 (5 bases). CDR3 length: 12 amino acids. Deletions cut 1 base from V and 8 bases from J, with 9 bases between. Looked up from germline, CDR1 is GTSNPN and CDR2 is SVGIG (reference sequence). DNA of the CDR3: TGTGCCTGGAGTGAACCAGGGAAGCCCCAGCATTTT. This encodes CAWSEPGKPQHF.